Shown below are 19 T cell receptor beta chains from a single sample sequenced in a study of T cells in Graves' hyperthyroidism and ophthalmopathy (dated by TCRdb to the late 2010s). Library preparation employed multiplex PCR. Sequencing relied on an Illumina HiSeq 2000. Amplification of TCR beta CDR3 regions was carried out from RNA transcripts. For the first round of RT-PCR on the TCR CDR3, the HTBI primer set was used together with the Qiagen OneStep RT-PCR kit. TCRdb passed the public sequencing reads through fastp at Q25 and MiXCR, retaining productive beta sequences. Here each entry gathers all rows of one CDR3 protein and keeps the most common genes and DNA. The sample contains over 700,000 distinct CDR3 sequences, 35% of them found a single time. The leading ten clones occupy approximately 31% of the sample. Sequences were obtained from blood. The source of these receptors is a woman in her 40s with Graves' hyperthyroidism.

The table lists this clonotype with a few counts. This chain joins TRBV5-4 and TRBJ2-5; TRBD1 aligns across 12 bases. The junction had 2 bases not matched to a gene; V was cut back by 3 bases and J by 5 bases. The CDR3 loop spans 14 amino acids. Germline lookup yields CDR1 SGHNT and CDR2 YYREEE (reference sequence). CDR3 amino acids: CASSWDRGRETQYF. The CDR3 DNA reads as TGTGCCAGCAGCTGGGACAGGGGGCGGGAGACCCAGTACTTC.

This clonotype turned up a few times. This chain connects TRBV15 to TRBJ2-3; 8 positions agree with TRBD2. The V and J ends lost 0 bases and 4 bases, in that order; junction bases with no gene match: 6. The CDR3 runs 16 residues. In germline, CDR1 is LNHNV, CDR2 YYDKDF (reference sequence). The CDR3 DNA sequence: TGTGCCACCAGCAGAGATCACAGCGGGAGTTCAGATACGCAGTATTTT. This encodes CATSRDHSGSSDTQYF.

There are a few counts of this clonotype. The chain joins TRBV14 to TRBJ1-6, with 9 nucleotides matching TRBD1. This CDR3 spans 16 amino acids. Germline V gives CDR1 SGHDN, CDR2 FVKESK. The V gene end was trimmed by 2 bases and the J gene end by 7 bases; junction bases not matched to a gene: 6. The CDR3: CASSQNRGPPNSPLHF. The CDR3 nucleotides read TGTGCCAGCAGCCAAAACAGGGGGCCACCCAATTCACCCCTCCACTTT.

V usage is TRBV4-1 and J usage is TRBJ2-7; TRBD1 matches 8 bases. The germline gives CDR1 MGHRA, CDR2 YSYEKL. This CDR3 spans 16 amino acids. V trimming: 2 bases; J trimming: 5 bases; junction bases outside the gene matches: 11. The CDR3 is CASSQPLRTGNNEQYF. As DNA, the CDR3 is TGCGCCAGCAGCCAACCGTTAAGGACAGGGAACAACGAGCAGTACTTC.

This clonotype occurred many times. J is TRBJ1-1 and V is TRBV7-2, with D possibly being TRBD1 (6 bases). The CDR3 totals 11 residues. V was shortened by 4 bases and J by 11 bases, with 11 bases between the two germline ends. The germline V gene has CDR1 SGHTA and CDR2 FQGNSA. The CDR3: CASSSQRGAFF. The CDR3 coding sequence is TGTGCCAGCAGCTCCCAAAGGGGGGCTTTCTTT. Combining the CDR3 with reference TRBV7-2 and TRBJ1-1 gives the whole variable domain GAGVSQSPSNKVTEKGKDVELRCDPISGHTALYWYRQSLGQGLEFLIYFQGNSAPDKSGLPSDRFSAERTGGSVSTLTIQRTQQEDSAVYLCASSSQRGAFFGQGTRLTVV.

Remarks on this clonotype: A read error may produce the germline difference seen at one junction end. This rearrangement joins TRBV19 to TRBJ1-6; D unclear. CDR1 is LNHDA and CDR2 is SQIVND in the germline V gene (reference sequence). The CDR3 is 13 amino acids. CDR3 in amino acids: CAARPTYNSPLRF. The CDR3 DNA sequence: TGTGCAGCCAGGCCTACCTATAATTCACCCCTCCGCTTT.

This clonotype was seen a few times. This chain connects TRBV6-5 to TRBJ2-7; weak D call: TRBD1 (5 bases). The ends were cut back, 3 bases at V and 6 bases at J, with 15 bases in the middle. Germline V gene lookup returns CDR1 MNHEY and CDR2 SVGAGI. This CDR3 spans 14 amino acids. The CDR3 DNA is TGTGCCAGCAGTTATAAAGGGGCGGCATCCGAGCAGTACTTC. Its translation: CASSYKGAASEQYF.

The chain carries TRBV7-9 and TRBJ2-3, with a tentative D call TRBD2 (5 bases). Germline V gene data show CDR1 as SEHNR and CDR2 as FQNEAQ (reference sequence). The CDR3 runs to 15 residues. V gave up 8 bases and J gave up 4 bases, with 19 bases separating them. The CDR3: CASAWVGKEPDTQYF. In nucleotides, the CDR3 is TGTGCCAGCGCCTGGGTCGGGAAGGAACCAGATACGCAGTATTTT.

This clonotype was seen more than once but under ten times. The chain carries TRBV2 and TRBJ1-5; no firm D call. V gave up 4 bases and J gave up 7 bases, with 8 bases separating them. Germline V gene sequence: CDR1 SNHLY, CDR2 FYNNEI. There are 12 residues in the CDR3. The CDR3 sequence is CASSGTGQPQHF. In DNA form, the CDR3 reads TGTGCCAGCAGTGGGACCGGCCAGCCCCAGCATTTT.

A remark on this clonotype: Mismatch with germline at one junction end may stem from a read error. The V call is TRBV4-3, the J call TRBJ2-7; TRBD2 might be the D (6 bases). The germline V gene has CDR1 LGHNA and CDR2 YSLEER. CDR3 length equals 13 residues. The CDR3 spells CASSAFGGYGQYF. The DNA for the CDR3 is TGCGCCAGCAGCGCCTTCGGGGGTTACGGGCAGTACTTC.

This clonotype was observed many times. V and J are TRBV7-6 and TRBJ1-3, with D maybe TRBD1 (6 bases). In germline, CDR1 is SGHVS, CDR2 FNYEAQ. This CDR3 has 16 residues. The V end was cut by 5 bases, the J end by 1 base, with 15 bases between. As DNA, the CDR3 is TGTGCCAGCAGCGCCCTAAGGGGGGGATCTGGAAACACCATATATTTT. Amino acid sequence: CASSALRGGSGNTIYF.

This clonotype was counted at least ten times. The J gene is TRBJ1-1, the V gene TRBV10-3; no clear D gene. From germline, CDR1 is ENHRY and CDR2 SYGVKD. The CDR3 runs to 12 residues. The germline V and J ends were trimmed by 2 bases and 1 base, with 2 bases remaining between them. CDR3 amino acids: CAISEGNTEAFF. Here the CDR3 DNA reads TGTGCCATCAGTGAGGGGAACACTGAAGCTTTCTTT.

This clonotype came up many times. The chain combines TRBV19 with TRBJ2-5, with 8 positions matching TRBD2. With V trimmed by 6 bases and J by 5 bases, 8 bases remained unmatched. The CDR3 has 14 residues. Germline V gene sequence: CDR1 LNHDA, CDR2 SQIVND (reference sequence). DNA for the CDR3: TGTGCCAGTAGCCCCCCCAGACTAGCGGAGACCCAGTACTTC. It yields the protein CASSPPRLAETQYF.

The chain employs TRBV7-2 and TRBJ1-1; 8 positions match TRBD1. Germline trimming cut 7 bases from V and 6 bases from J; bases unmatched to any gene: 22. The CDR3 length is 18 residues. From germline, CDR1 is SGHTA and CDR2 FQGNSA. CDR3 region: CASTSIPTGVVIGAEAFF. CDR3 nucleotides: TGTGCCAGCACCTCTATCCCGACAGGGGTCGTTATTGGGGCTGAAGCTTTCTTT.

The sample holds many counts of this clonotype. The rearrangement links TRBV20-1 to TRBJ1-5; 7 nucleotides match TRBD1. Germline V lookup: CDR1 DFQATT, CDR2 SNEGSKA (reference sequence). The CDR3 contains 12 residues. This CDR3 reads CSADREAQPQHF. CDR3 DNA: TGCAGCGCCGACAGGGAGGCTCAGCCCCAGCATTTT.

This chain uses TRBV20-1 with TRBJ2-5; 12 nucleotides agree with TRBD2. CDR1 is DFQATT and CDR2 is SNEGSKA in the germline V gene (reference sequence). This CDR3 has 16 residues. J lost 5 bases, V lost 4 bases, and 11 bases had no gene match. DNA for the CDR3: TGCAGTGCTATGGGGCTAGCGGGGGGGCCGTATGAGACCCAGTACTTC. As protein: CSAMGLAGGPYETQYF.

This clonotype turned up a few times. V and J are TRBV6-5 and TRBJ2-5, with D possibly matching TRBD2 (5 bases). The V and J ends lost 5 bases and 3 bases respectively, with 10 bases between them. The CDR3 extends over 13 amino acids. The germline gives CDR1 MNHEY, CDR2 SVGAGI. For the CDR3, the DNA is TGTGCCAGCAGTCCCGGGATAGAAGAGACCCAGTACTTC. Encoded protein: CASSPGIEETQYF.

CDR3: CASRGVAHTGELFF. The CDR3 nucleotides are TGTGCGTCTCGGGGGGTCGCGCACACCGGGGAGCTGTTTTTT. The genes are TRBV6-6 and TRBJ2-2; 7 nucleotides match TRBD2. Germline V gene data show CDR1 as MNHNY and CDR2 as SVGAGI (reference sequence). CDR3 size: 14 residues.

This chain links TRBV7-2 with TRBJ1-4; TRBD1 agrees at 10 bases. In germline, CDR1 is SGHTA, CDR2 FQGNSA. CDR3 length equals 18 residues. Trimming took 6 bases from V and 6 from J; bases not matched to a gene: 16. Written as DNA, the CDR3 is TGTGCCAGCAGTTACTCCAGGACAGGGGGAAGGTTGGATGAAAAACTGTTTTTT. As protein: CASSYSRTGGRLDEKLFF.